Listed here is a single TCR beta chain. What it recognizes is unknown. The source of the sample is a study of cytomegalovirus exposure and HLA in healthy donors. Study background: From 190 million or so T cells, an earlier analysis saw approximately 110 million unique TCR beta sequences. Findings and limits, study-wide: Donors were assumed by presence/absence analyses to have roughly uniform sequencing depth.

Trimming removed 3 bases from V and 8 bases from J, with 5 bases in between. The CDR3 is 12 amino acids. Germline CDR1 is SGHAT and CDR2 is FQDESV (reference sequence). The PCR had 60 Vbeta and 13 Jbeta primers. Sequenced by immunoSEQ multiplex PCR; TCRdb stores in-frame clones only, minus some. There are approximately 150,000 clones in the sample; approximately 84% occur only once, and 1.9% lies in the top ten. This chain joins TRBV11-1 and TRBJ1-6; no firm D call. Material for sequencing was PBMCs. The TCR comes from a woman between 40 and 55 years old in good health and CMV-seronegative. This CDR3 reads CASSFGDSPLHF. The CDR3 DNA sequence: TGTGCCAGCAGCTTTGGAGATTCACCCCTCCACTTT.